These T cell receptor beta chains were read from a single sample in a study of blood T cell repertoires in COVID-19. TCRdb's table, derived via immunoSEQ multiplex PCR, lists solely in-frame clones and lacks some. This sample carries about 300,000 clones, approximately 90% of them seen once, and the ten largest clones take 6.3%. Source material: peripheral blood. These TCRs come from a woman in her forties or fifties with COVID-19, enrolled during active disease. Each CDR3 is given with its conserved first and last residue. Clone size appears in some rows only: once, few, many, or a class for an expanded clone.

J | V | length | size | CDR3
TRBJ2-2 | TRBV11-2 | 16 | once | CASSFGLAGRFGELFF
TRBJ2-2 | TRBV30 | 14 | - | CAWGSLAETGELFF
TRBJ2-7 | TRBV9 | 13 | many | CASSFSGGAEQYF
TRBJ2-1 | TRBV4-2 | 16 | - | CASSQEVAASYNEQFF
TRBJ1-1 | TRBV2 | 11 | - | CASSRGTEAFF
TRBJ1-2 | TRBV2 | 13 | - | CASRQEPPGGYTF
TRBJ1-6 | TRBV27 | 15 | once | CASSFGTGDGSPLHF
TRBJ1-4 | TRBV5-1 | 15 | - | CASSFTGAFNEKLFF
TRBJ1-3 | TRBV7-7 | 13 | once | CASSRGNGNTIYF
TRBJ1-3 | TRBV7-9 | 16 | - | CASSLRNRLGGNTIYF
TRBJ2-3 | TRBV18 | 15 | - | CASSPRGSSTDTQYF
TRBJ2-7 | TRBV18 | 14 | - | CASSPEVSSYEQYF
TRBJ1-1 | TRBV7-2 | 14 | few | CASTKSTGITEAFF
TRBJ2-5 | TRBV4-2 | 21 | - | CASSQDGLTPLAGGPRETQYF
TRBJ2-5 | TRBV7-9 | 15 | - | CASSFPGSRSETQYF
TRBJ2-7 | TRBV19 | 14 | - | CASTSGTGMYEQYF
TRBJ1-4 | TRBV2 | 15 | once | CASSNQQGANEKLFF
TRBJ2-2 | TRBV6-5 | 15 | - | CASSYQAGNTGELFF
TRBJ2-7 | TRBV30 | 13 | once | CAWSGESSYEQYF
TRBJ1-1 | TRBV5-4 | 14 | - | CASSFGGGGPEAFF
TRBJ1-2 | TRBV27 | 15 | - | CASSLGPTGGYGYTF
TRBJ2-7 | TRBV9 | 15 | - | CASSAQEGVVYEQYF
TRBJ1-1 | TRBV4-1 | 16 | - | CASSRNAGVLNTEAFF
TRBJ2-5 | TRBV5-4 | 15 | - | CASTRGGSGQETQYF
TRBJ2-3 | TRBV6-4 | 13 | - | CASRAWSTDTQYF
TRBJ1-1 | TRBV2 | 13 | - | CASMRGENTEAFF
TRBJ2-7 | TRBV10-3 | 16 | - | CAISEFLPGASYEQYF
TRBJ2-2 | TRBV5-1 | 13 | - | CASSLEWLGELFF
TRBJ2-6 | TRBV5-6 | 15 | - | CATQGQGAGANVLTF
TRBJ1-4 | TRBV7-9 | 14 | few | CASSPGSTNEKLFF
TRBJ2-7 | TRBV6-4 | 15 | - | CASSDSGGGDYEQYF
TRBJ1-3 | TRBV5-1 | 16 | - | CASSPTGPDVGNTIYF
TRBJ2-1 | TRBV24-1 | 15 | - | CATSTSGPSYNEQFF
TRBJ1-4 | TRBV29-1 | 13 | once | CSVEGTGTEKLFF
TRBJ1-4 | TRBV6-5 | 15 | - | CASRKDSATNEKLFF
TRBJ1-4 | TRBV19 | 14 | once | CASTQIATNEKLFF
TRBJ2-5 | TRBV2 | 12 | - | CASRRPPETQYF
TRBJ2-3 | TRBV30 | 15 | - | CAWSELAGATDTQYF
TRBJ1-2 | TRBV5-4 | 13 | - | CASSYNRAGGYTF
TRBJ1-1 | TRBV19 | 14 | - | CASSEQGGNTEAFF
TRBJ2-2 | TRBV19 | 13 | - | CASSPYLPGELFF
TRBJ1-2 | TRBV25-1 | 13 | - | CASREGFDYGYTF
TRBJ1-2 | TRBV27 | 15 | - | CASSWTASPLYGYTF
TRBJ2-5 | TRBV2 | 14 | - | CASSDPLSSETQYF
TRBJ1-3 | TRBV6-1 | 16 | - | CASSEAGRYSGNTIYF
TRBJ2-7 | TRBV19 | 15 | - | CASSIGTSDNYEQYF
TRBJ2-3 | TRBV5-1 | 15 | - | CASSLGTASTDTQYF
TRBJ2-3 | TRBV11-2 | 18 | once | CASSLGTSPLAGTDTQYF
TRBJ1-4 | TRBV7-2 | 16 | - | CASSSRPQPPNEKLFF
TRBJ2-2 | TRBV19 | 19 | - | CASRGQLGTSGRAVGELFF
TRBJ2-7 | TRBV19 | 15 | once | CASSAWTVNHYEQYF
TRBJ2-5 | TRBV7-9 | 15 | - | CASSFGQAIGETQYF
TRBJ2-1 | TRBV7-8 | 18 | - | CASSLVATSWSSYNEQFF
TRBJ2-2 | TRBV7-2 | 14 | few | CASSLSGQSGELFF